The 8 T cell receptor beta chains below all came from one sample that was sequenced in a study of T cells after yellow fever vaccination. One entry per CDR3 protein results from TCRdb running MiXCR on the 5' RACE reads. The sample holds hundreds of thousands of distinct CDR3 sequences, 10% to 15% seen once. The material sequenced was PBMCs, taken on the day of the yellow fever booster vaccination. The receptors originated from a man aged 25 to 40 who received the YFV17D yellow fever vaccine.

V and J are TRBV6-1 and TRBJ1-2, with a weak D call TRBD1 (5 bases). The germline CDR1 and CDR2 sequences are MNHNS and SASEGT. The CDR3 has 13 residues. The germline V and J ends were trimmed by 5 bases and 7 bases, with 14 bases remaining between them. This CDR3 reads CASSIHGGRGYTF. DNA of the CDR3: TGTGCCAGCAGTATCCACGGGGGACGTGGCTACACCTTC.

The chain carries TRBV6-1 and TRBJ2-2; TRBD2 aligns across 7 bases. With 6 bases clipped from V and 7 bases from J, the junction kept 11 bases outside the gene matches. The germline CDR1 and CDR2 sequences are MNHNS and SASEGT. The length of the CDR3 is 15 residues. CDR3 amino acids: CASSRFAGVSGELFF. Written as DNA, the CDR3 is TGTGCCAGCAGCAGATTCGCGGGAGTGAGCGGGGAGCTGTTTTTT.

The chain combines TRBV5-1 with TRBJ2-7; D gene ambiguous. Trimming left V 2 bases short and J 2 bases short, with 8 bases between. Germline V gene sequence: CDR1 SGHRS, CDR2 YFSETQ. This CDR3 spans 13 amino acids. This CDR3 reads CASSLGWAYEQYF. DNA for the CDR3: TGCGCCAGCAGCTTAGGGTGGGCCTACGAGCAGTACTTC.

The chain carries TRBV29-1 and TRBJ2-7; 7 nucleotides align to TRBD2. Trimming took 7 bases from V and 2 from J; bases not matched to a gene: 11. This CDR3 has 14 residues. Germline CDR1 reads SQVTM; CDR2 reads ANQGSEA. The CDR3 nucleotides read TGCAGCGGGGGGGAGGGTATGGCCGCCTACGAGCAGTACTTC. This sequence encodes CSGGEGMAAYEQYF.

This clonotype was picked up a small number of times. The chain is built from TRBV10-3 and TRBJ1-3; D ambiguous. The CDR3 contains 14 residues. V gave up 2 bases and J gave up 6 bases, with 11 bases separating them. Germline CDR1 reads ENHRY; CDR2 reads SYGVKD. The CDR3 is CAISEPPGENTIYF. In DNA, the CDR3 is TGTGCCATCAGTGAGCCTCCCGGGGAAAACACCATATATTTT.

This clonotype was counted between two and nine times. The chain employs TRBV5-1 and TRBJ2-4, with 8 bases fitting TRBD2. Germline CDR1 SGHRS, CDR2 YFSETQ. The CDR3 is made up of 16 amino acids. The ends lost 4 bases at V and 1 base at J; junction bases unmatched: 7. Here the CDR3 reads CASSTIAGMAKNIQYF. CDR3 bases: TGCGCCAGCAGCACCATAGCGGGAATGGCCAAAAACATTCAGTACTTC. The entire variable domain, with the rest obtained from reference TRBV5-1 and TRBJ2-4, is as follows: KAGVTQTPRYLIKTRGQQVTLSCSPISGHRSVSWYQQTPGQGLQFLFEYFSETQRNKGNFPGRFSGRQFSNSRSEMNVSTLELGDSALYLCASSTIAGMAKNIQYFGAGTRLSVL.

The chain combines TRBV19 with TRBJ2-2; unclear D gene. This CDR3 is built from 12 residues. The V gene lost 7 bases and the J gene lost 4 bases, with 7 bases spanning the gap. Germline CDR1 reads LNHDA; CDR2 reads SQIVND (reference sequence). The CDR3 reads CASTTTTGELFF. The CDR3 DNA follows: TGTGCCAGTACAACTACCACCGGGGAGCTGTTTTTT.

The genes are TRBV10-2 and TRBJ2-5; possibly TRBD1 or TRBD2 for D (7 bases each). CDR3 length: 14 residues. CDR1 is WSHSY and CDR2 is SAAADI in the germline V gene. Trimming pared 3 bases from V and 7 bases from J, leaving 15 bases between. CDR3 loop: CASSEIGEGATQYF. CDR3 nucleotide sequence: TGCGCCAGCAGTGAAATCGGGGAGGGGGCGACCCAGTACTTC.